One and the same sample provided the 19 T cell receptor beta chains below, sequenced in a study of blood T cell dynamics during melanoma immunotherapy. Time point in this sample: week 3, after first cycle of checkpoint inhibitor. Clones were sequenced by immunoSEQ multiplex PCR, and TCRdb holds only the in-frame ones, with some missing. Of roughly 14,000 clones detected, roughly 87% appear once; the ten largest clones hold 7.8%. This specimen consisted of blood, obtained from a patient treated with checkpoint blockade. The receptors come from a human donor with melanoma.

The V and J genes are TRBV28 and TRBJ2-7, with D hard to call. The CDR3 is 14 amino acids. Trimming shortened V by 7 bases and J by 0 bases, and 13 bases separated the two germline ends. CDR1 is MDHEN and CDR2 is SYDVKM in the germline V gene. In DNA form, the CDR3 reads TGTGCCAGCACAGAGCACACTCACTCCTACGAGCAGTACTTC. Protein product: CASTEHTHSYEQYF.

The rearrangement links TRBV19 to TRBJ2-7; perhaps TRBD1 as D (6 bases). The germline V gene has CDR1 LNHDA and CDR2 SQIVND (reference sequence). Deletions cut 5 bases from V and 4 bases from J, with 9 bases between. The CDR3 contains 12 residues. In nucleotides, the CDR3 is TGTGCCAGTAGTGCACAGGGTTACGAGCAGTACTTC. Protein sequence: CASSAQGYEQYF. Complete variable domain (other parts from reference TRBV19 and TRBJ2-7): DGGITQSPKYLFRKEGQNVTLSCEQNLNHDAMYWYRQDPGQGLRLIYYSQIVNDFQKGDIAEGYSVSREKKESFPLTVTSAQKNPTAFYLCASSAQGYEQYFGPGTRLTVT.

This sequence joins TRBV19 and TRBJ2-1; no definite D call. Germline CDR1 is LNHDA and CDR2 is SQIVND (reference sequence). The CDR3 contains 15 residues. With 3 bases removed from V and 0 bases from J, the gap between germline ends came to 9 bases. This chain's CDR3 is CASSITGSSYNEQFF. The CDR3, as DNA: TGTGCCAGTAGTATTACGGGTAGCTCCTACAATGAGCAGTTCTTC. Using reference TRBV19 and TRBJ2-1 for the parts outside the CDR3, the full variable domain is DGGITQSPKYLFRKEGQNVTLSCEQNLNHDAMYWYRQDPGQGLRLIYYSQIVNDFQKGDIAEGYSVSREKKESFPLTVTSAQKNPTAFYLCASSITGSSYNEQFFGPGTRLTVL.

The V gene is TRBV7-2, the J gene TRBJ2-7; 8 bases line up with TRBD2. The V and J ends lost 2 bases and 0 bases, in that order; junction bases with no gene match: 12. Germline V gives CDR1 SGHTA, CDR2 FQGNSA. CDR3 length: 18 residues. In DNA, the CDR3 is TGTGCCAGCAGCTTACAAACTAGCGGAACTTCCTTCTCCTACGAGCAGTACTTC. Its protein product is CASSLQTSGTSFSYEQYF. Full variable domain (missing parts from reference TRBV7-2 and TRBJ2-7): GAGVSQSPSNKVTEKGKDVELRCDPISGHTALYWYRQSLGQGLEFLIYFQGNSAPDKSGLPSDRFSAERTGGSVSTLTIQRTQQEDSAVYLCASSLQTSGTSFSYEQYFGPGTRLTVT.

The chain carries TRBV6-5 and TRBJ2-7; TRBD2 matches at 12 bases. Per germline, CDR1 MNHEY and CDR2 SVGAGI. The junction had 5 bases not matched to a gene; V was cut back by 4 bases and J by 4 bases. The CDR3 is 15 residues long. The DNA of the CDR3 is TGTGCCAGCAGTTTAGACGGGACTAGCGGGTACGAGCAGTACTTC. This sequence encodes CASSLDGTSGYEQYF.

The V gene is TRBV7-8, the J gene TRBJ2-5; D might be TRBD2 (5 bases). The DNA end lines up better with TRBJ2-7; the J call may be wrong. Germline CDR1 reads SGHVS; CDR2 reads FQNEAQ. The CDR3 totals 15 residues. The CDR3, as DNA: TGTGCCAGCAGCTTAGATTCCTGGACTTTCTACGAGCAGTACTTC. The encoded protein is CASSLDSWTFYEQYF.

This rearrangement joins TRBV6-5 to TRBJ1-2; TRBD1 agrees at 7 bases. This CDR3 has 15 residues. Germline lookup yields CDR1 MNHEY and CDR2 SVGAGI. V lost 5 bases to trimming and J lost 4 bases; unmatched junction nucleotides: 10. CDR3 DNA: TGTGCCAGCAGTACATCCGGGACAGCCGGCTATGGCTACACCTTC. Amino acid sequence: CASSTSGTAGYGYTF.

The J gene is TRBJ1-3, the V gene TRBV28, with D uncertain. The CDR3 length is 11 residues. The germline gives CDR1 MDHEN, CDR2 SYDVKM. The CDR3 is CTVSSGNTIYF. CDR3 bases: TGTACGGTCTCCTCTGGAAACACCATATATTTT.

CDR3 sequence: CASSIGTATNEKLFF. The CDR3 DNA follows: TGTGCCAGCAGCATAGGGACAGCAACTAATGAAAAACTGTTTTTT. J is TRBJ1-4 and V is TRBV9; the match to TRBD1 covers 7 bases. V was clipped by 4 bases and J by 0 bases; unmatched bases: 3. The CDR3 has 15 residues. The germline CDR1 and CDR2 sequences are SGDLS and YYNGEE. The full variable domain, with the rest looked up from reference TRBV9 and TRBJ1-4, is DSGVTQTPKHLITATGQRVTLRCSPRSGDLSVYWYQQSLDQGLQFLIQYYNGEERAKGNILERFSAQQFPDLHSELNLSSLELGDSALYFCASSIGTATNEKLFFGSGTQLSVL.

The V call is TRBV19, the J call TRBJ2-7, with TRBD2 identical over 8 bases. Trimming took 4 bases from V and 2 from J; bases not matched to a gene: 4. The CDR3 is 14 amino acids. Germline V gives CDR1 LNHDA, CDR2 SQIVND (reference sequence). The CDR3 sequence is CASSTGGVTYEQYF. CDR3 DNA: TGTGCCAGTAGTACGGGGGGGGTGACCTACGAGCAGTACTTC.

This clone was seen only once. The chain carries TRBV11-3 and TRBJ2-7, with unresolved D. Germline CDR1 and CDR2: SGHNT and YENEEA. This CDR3 has 13 residues. Trimming removed 2 bases from V and 4 bases from J, with 9 bases in between. CDR3 sequence: CASSLNPSYEQYF. CDR3 nucleotide sequence: TGTGCCAGCAGCTTAAACCCTTCATACGAGCAGTACTTC.

This clone was found once. The rearrangement joins TRBV18 to TRBJ1-3, with TRBD1 identical over 12 bases. Trimming took 0 bases from V and 4 from J; bases not matched to a gene: 4. CDR1 and CDR2 from the germline V gene are KGHSH and LQKENI. CDR3 length: 17 residues. CDR3: CASSPPGQGADGNTIYF. The CDR3 nucleotides read TGTGCCAGCTCACCACCGGGACAGGGGGCTGACGGAAACACCATATATTTT.

This rearrangement joins TRBV9 to TRBJ2-3; D uncertain. Germline values: CDR1 SGDLS, CDR2 YYNGEE. The CDR3 loop spans 14 amino acids. The V end lost 4 bases, the J end lost 4 bases, and 13 bases lay between the germline ends. The CDR3 DNA reads TGTGCCAGCAGCCTAGTGTCCCGGTCAGATACGCAGTATTTT. Translation gives CASSLVSRSDTQYF.

The chain combines TRBV5-4 with TRBJ2-6; tentatively, D is TRBD1 (6 bases). In germline, CDR1 is SGHNT, CDR2 YYREEE (reference sequence). This CDR3 spans 16 amino acids. Trimming left V 6 bases short and J 0 bases short, with 13 bases between. CDR3 sequence (DNA): TGTGCCAGCACGGACAGACCATCCTCTGGGGCCAACGTCCTGACTTTC. Protein: CASTDRPSSGANVLTF.

The chain combines TRBV5-4 with TRBJ2-5, with 11 bases matching TRBD2. V shed 2 bases and J 2 bases; nucleotides not matched to a gene: 8. Germline V gene sequence: CDR1 SGHNT, CDR2 YYREEE (reference sequence). The CDR3 runs 17 residues. For the CDR3, the DNA is TGTGCCAGCAGCTTACGTACGACTAGCGGGATACAAGAGACCCAGTACTTC. Translated, it gives CASSLRTTSGIQETQYF.

The genes are TRBV7-6 and TRBJ2-7; TRBD2 is a possible D gene (5 bases). Trimming removed 5 bases from V and 2 bases from J, with 13 bases in between. Germline assignment: CDR1 SGHVS and CDR2 FNYEAQ. This CDR3 spans 14 amino acids. The CDR3 coding sequence is TGTGCCAGCAGCAACAGCGGAAATACCTACGAGCAGTACTTC. Amino acids: CASSNSGNTYEQYF.

The chain links TRBV7-2 to TRBJ2-7; D gene ambiguous. This CDR3 is 14 amino acids long. CDR1 SGHTA and CDR2 FQGNSA come from the germline V gene. Between the trimmed V and J ends, which lost 7 bases and 2 bases, there was a span of 15 bases. CDR3: CASITDHGPYEQYF. CDR3 DNA: TGTGCCAGCATTACTGATCACGGCCCCTACGAGCAGTACTTC.

The chain joins TRBV6-4 to TRBJ2-1, with TRBD2 as a possible D gene (5 bases). The CDR3 sequence is 16 residues long. V lost 2 bases to trimming and J lost 9 bases, with 20 bases between them. Germline-derived CDR1 and CDR2 are MRHNA and SNTAGT. In nucleotides, the CDR3 is TGTGCCAGCAGTGACCTGGGGAGTGCTGGCCTTGGTGAGCAGTTCTTC. Encoded protein: CASSDLGSAGLGEQFF.

This chain joins TRBV6-5 and TRBJ2-7; 7 nucleotides align to TRBD2. The CDR3 loop spans 15 amino acids. CDR1 is MNHEY, CDR2 SVGAGI, per germline. The trim removed 7 bases at V and 5 bases at J, leaving 14 bases unmatched. CDR3: CASNLGPAGTHEQYF. DNA of the CDR3: TGTGCCAGCAATCTCGGACCAGCGGGGACCCACGAGCAGTACTTC.